This TCR beta chain was identified in a study of CD8 T cells in ankylosing spondylitis. This clonotype was observed many times. Antigen: not known. Germline CDR1 is SGDLS and CDR2 is YYNGEE. The V gene lost 1 base and the J gene lost 6 bases, with 7 bases spanning the gap. The CDR3 sequence is 13 residues long. Study-wide findings and caveats: Past research had described some motif variants in reactive arthritis synovial fluid and blood. Ankylosing spondylitis blood appeared to carry a characteristic TCR beta motif of several highly homologous variants.

MiXCR, applied by TCRdb to the 5' RACE reads, yields one record per CDR3 protein. Among around 490,000 distinct CDR3 sequences listed, roughly 5.3% were seen once. This sequence originates from a male donor with ankylosing spondylitis. Sequencing was performed on blood, either unsorted or a sorted T cell fraction (not recorded which). The V and J genes are TRBV9 and TRBJ2-2; D not resolved. CDR3 nucleotide sequence: TGTGCCAGCAGCGTATTTGGAGCCGGGGAGCTGTTTTTT. Amino acids: CASSVFGAGELFF.